This T cell receptor (beta chain) stems from a study of T-cell memory formation after mild COVID-19 (TCRdb year 2021). Regarding the complete study: TCR sequence clusters from the two donors were largely donor specific. In a couple of donors, T-cell clones that expanded and contracted after mild COVID-19 were followed by sequencing TCRalpha and TCRbeta repertoires longitudinally. Two young, previously healthy adult volunteers, one female and one male, were included in the cohort. Overall study results and their limits: The study covered only a couple of mild cases, and larger cohorts including severe cases with pre-infection samples were considered necessary. The second-wave clones that peaked on day 37 were not confirmed to be SARS-CoV-2 specific. From day 15 to 85, contracting clones showed balanced CD4/CD8 phenotypes, whereas a second wave of clones that expanded from day 15 to 37 leaned towards CD4+. Contracting CD4+ clones turned up mainly in the CM and EM memory subsets, whereas EMRA was where CD8+ clones were enriched. Some responding clones were detected in pre-infection memory, suggesting pre-existing cross-reactive memory T cells joined the SARS-CoV-2 response.

The CDR3 starts with the cysteine, ends with the phenylalanine, and has 14 residues. Only the CDR3 DNA stays, 42 bases, in frame from base 1. For CDR1 and CDR2, the germline V gene lists SGHRS and YFSETQ. Deletion took 4 bases off V and 1 base off J, with a span of 11 bases between the germline ends. This clonotype has just a few counts. What antigen it recognizes has not been identified. No qualities accompany the bases; no much larger clone lies one base away. The reads were generated on an Illumina NovaSeq 6000. Using 5'RACE with constant-segment primers, TCRalpha and TCRbeta cDNA libraries were constructed, with sample barcodes and unique molecular identifiers added in the process. Trizol reagent was used to extract RNA from every sample. Amplification of the libraries took two PCR steps, and the second step added a second sample barcode plus Illumina TruSeq adapters. Sequencing of libraries was performed on an Illumina NovaSeq with 2 x 150 bp paired-end reads. From the authors' description of their analysis: Demultiplexing of reads and collapsing into UMI-guided consensus sequences were performed with migec v1.2.7. Using mixcr v2.1.11, UMI consensuses were aligned to TRA and TRB V and J templates and then assembled into clonotypes. Clonotypes were classified as expanded or contracted when called significant by both edgeR and NoisET, with noise models trained on biological replicates. For edgeR calls, the cutoffs were a false discovery rate-adjusted p below 0.01 and a log2 fold-change threshold of 1. PCA with hierarchical clustering of max-normalized trajectories of the 1000 most abundant clonotypes was used as exploratory dynamics analysis. Separately sequenced CD4+ and CD8+ repertoires were used to assign the CD4 or CD8 phenotype of responding clones. In TCRdb, the public reads were trimmed at Q25 with fastp and aligned with MiXCR, with productive beta chains retained. Under each unique CDR3 protein, matching rows form one entry showing the most common genes and DNA. TCRdb, rather than the study authors, made the V and J calls. For this sample there are 540,000 or so distinct CDR3 sequences; 20% appear just once. The top ten clonotypes cover 12% of the sample.

Ficoll-Paque density gradient centrifugation was the method used to isolate PBMCs. This chain joins TRBV5-1 to TRBJ1-1; the D gene is unclear. Sequencing was performed on PBMCs or a T cell subset sorted from them (not recorded which). The source is an adult woman who had mild COVID-19 (a few samples of this study predate the infection). The sample titles of this study are shuffled in the database, so cell type and time point are left out; the donor was told from shared clones. The CDR3 has the sequence CASSQREKNTEAFF. The DNA sequence is TGCGCCAGCAGCCAAAGGGAGAAGAACACTGAAGCTTTCTTT.